Given below is one T cell receptor beta chain in context. These data are taken from a study of T cells in tuberculosis. Only in-frame clones appear in the TCRdb table, and some are missing; sequencing was by immunoSEQ multiplex PCR. Of tens of thousands of clones in the sample, around nine tenths were seen once. Trimming took off 1 base at V and 9 bases at J, with 7 bases between the two ends. Germline V gene sequence: CDR1 DFQATT, CDR2 SNEGSKA (reference sequence). The CDR3 is 11 residues long. This receptor was obtained from a donor between 10 and 35 years old with latent tuberculosis or without tuberculosis infection. Some clones in this sample may be carry-over from other donors' samples. This chain joins TRBV20-1 and TRBJ1-5; D is perhaps TRBD1 (5 bases). Material: PBMCs. The CDR3 coding sequence is TGCAGTGCTAGAGTGGGGGGGCCCCAGCATTTT. It specifies CSARVGGPQHF.